This T cell receptor beta chain appears in the sequencing data of a study of T cell changes during pregnancy in multiple sclerosis. Using immunoSEQ multiplex PCR, the repertoire was profiled, and TCRdb retains in-frame clones only, with some absent. The sample records 50,000 to 65,000 clones, approximately 90% being singletons. V dropped 3 bases and J dropped 0; count of bases not matched to a gene: 7. This CDR3 has 16 amino acids. The V gene's germline CDR1 is MDHEN and CDR2 SYDVKM. The V call is TRBV28, the J call TRBJ1-2; 7 nucleotides align to TRBD1. This clonotype was obtained from a female donor with multiple sclerosis, enrolled in a pregnancy study. The specimen was peripheral blood, collected in the second trimester of pregnancy. The CDR3 nucleotides are TGTGCCAGCAGTTTCAGTGGGGACAGCTCTAACTATGGCTACACCTTC. Protein product: CASSFSGDSSNYGYTF.